This T cell receptor beta chain stems from a study of T cell responses to AZD1222 COVID-19 vaccine. As for this clone: Its target is not known.

Researchers grouped second doses given at about 4 or about 12 weeks into one pool. The CDR3 is made up of 13 amino acids. Germline lookup yields CDR1 SGDLS and CDR2 YYNGEE. The germline V and J ends were trimmed by 0 bases and 1 base, with 5 bases remaining between them. The study, taken as a whole, reports: Most donors were white British, females outnumbered males, and clonal diversity was possibly underestimated.

Sequenced by immunoSEQ multiplex PCR; TCRdb stores in-frame clones only, minus some. The sample records 150,000 to 200,000 clones, nearly 95% being singletons. The sequenced sample was peripheral blood, obtained 28 days after the second AZD1222 dose. The receptor's source is an adult who received the AZD1222 COVID-19 vaccine. J is TRBJ2-7 and V is TRBV9; D possibly corresponds to TRBD1 (5 bases). The CDR3: CASSVGQSYEQYF. The CDR3 nucleotides are TGTGCCAGCAGCGTAGGACAGTCCTACGAGCAGTACTTC.